This T cell receptor (beta chain) was sequenced in a study of lymphopenia after photon versus proton radiotherapy. Notes on the study in general: Relative stability marked proton patients; photon patients lost diversity and naive cells. Authors raise, but do not show, better survival with proton therapy. Post-nadir diversity loss with photons came from oligoclonal expansion, particularly CD8+ Temra cells. Post-nadir TCR diversity decline inversely tracked overall survival among those who died.

Repertoires were generated with immunoSEQ multiplex PCR, while TCRdb's copy carries only in-frame clones and drops some. Found here are 40,000 to 45,000 clones, about 86% of them singletons; the top ten hold over 9%. CDR1 and CDR2 (germline): SEHNR, FQNEAQ (reference sequence). V lost 5 bases, J lost 2 bases, and 15 bases lay in between. The CDR3 sequence is 15 residues long. As concerns this clone: Antigen specificity is unknown.

Specimen: peripheral blood, collected from a patient treated with proton-based radiotherapy. This sequence originates from a woman in her 70s with pancreatic cancer. Some clones in this sample may be carry-over from other donors' samples. The chain is built from TRBV7-9 and TRBJ1-2, with D possibly matching TRBD1 (6 bases). The CDR3 is CASSASGTKNYGYTF. DNA of the CDR3: TGTGCCAGCAGCGCGTCCGGGACAAAAAACTATGGCTACACCTTC.